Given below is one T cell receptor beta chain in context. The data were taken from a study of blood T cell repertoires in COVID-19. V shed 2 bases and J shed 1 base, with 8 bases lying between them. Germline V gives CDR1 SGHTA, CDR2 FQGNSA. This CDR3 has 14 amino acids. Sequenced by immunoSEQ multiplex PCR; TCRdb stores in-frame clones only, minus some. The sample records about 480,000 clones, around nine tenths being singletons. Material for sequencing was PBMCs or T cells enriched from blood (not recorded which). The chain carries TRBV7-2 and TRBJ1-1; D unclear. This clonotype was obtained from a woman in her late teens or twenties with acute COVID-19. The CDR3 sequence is CASSLLRGNTEAFF. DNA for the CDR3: TGTGCCAGCAGCTTACTACGGGGGAACACTGAAGCTTTCTTT.